The 2 T cell receptor beta chains listed next were all sequenced from one sample in a study of cytomegalovirus exposure and HLA in healthy donors. The PCR employed 60 Vbeta primers together with 13 Jbeta primers. Measured with immunoSEQ multiplex PCR; TCRdb has only the in-frame clones, and not every one. Among some 160,000 clones, 73% were seen once, and the ten largest hold under 5.5%. Sequenced sample: PBMCs. These receptors originate from a woman younger than 35 in good health and CMV-seropositive.

The chain recombines TRBV19 with TRBJ2-7; tentative D call: TRBD2 (5 bases). Trimming cost V 3 bases and J 4 bases, with 16 bases left between them. CDR1 and CDR2 from the germline V gene are LNHDA and SQIVND (reference sequence). The CDR3 runs to 15 residues. The CDR3 DNA reads as TGTGCCAGTAGTATTCTGGACGGGAAAAATTACGAGCAGTACTTC. Its translation: CASSILDGKNYEQYF.

This chain uses TRBV6-5 with TRBJ1-2, with a tentative D call TRBD1 (5 bases). Germline CDR1 reads MNHEY; CDR2 reads SVGAGI. V lost 2 bases to trimming and J lost 6 bases, with 10 bases between them. This CDR3 has 13 amino acids. The CDR3 bases are TGTGCCAGCAGTTACGGGGGGGTAGATGGCTACACCTTC. Its protein is CASSYGGVDGYTF.